A single sample is the source of the 20 T cell receptor beta chains below, sequenced in a study of CD8+CD57+ T cells in acquired aplastic anemia. Patients who underwent sequencing had shown CD8+CD57+ cell expansion by flow cytometry. Both TCR beta VDJ combination and CDR3 sequence profiling were carried out. Genomic DNA was the template for this profiling. TCRdb re-called the reads with MiXCR, one entry per CDR3 protein. This table holds about 160,000 distinct CDR3 sequences, 65% to 75% found once. Sequenced input: sorted CD4+, CD8+, or CD8+CD57+ T cells (not recorded which) from PBMCs. Receptors originate from a human donor with aplastic anemia.

DNA of the CDR3: TGTGCCACCAGCGCTGTTAGCAATCAGCCCCAGCATTTT. It codes for CATSAVSNQPQHF. This rearrangement joins TRBV24-1 to TRBJ1-5; D is unclear. The V end was cut by 7 bases, the J end by 0 bases, with 6 bases between. CDR3 length equals 13 residues. The germline V gene encodes CDR1 KGHDR and CDR2 SFDVKD.

CDR3 bases: TGTGCCACCAGCAGAGCGGCAGGCAGCACAGATACGCAGTATTTT. Its translation: CATSRAAGSTDTQYF. The V and J genes are TRBV15 and TRBJ2-3, with D unresolved. This CDR3 is 15 amino acids long. CDR1 and CDR2 from the germline V gene are LNHNV and YYDKDF (reference sequence). V lost 1 base to trimming and J lost 0 bases, with 8 bases between them.

As concerns this clonotype: The CDR3 does not close with the conserved phenylalanine or tryptophan, likely indicating a read error. The limits of the CDR3 on the DNA are not certain, so only TCRdb's listed CDR3 is given. The chain employs TRBV5-4 and TRBJ2-5; the D call TRBD1 from the table was never checked on the DNA. Germline assignment: CDR1 SGHNT and CDR2 YYREEE (reference sequence). Counting both end residues, the CDR3 totals 17 amino acids. This chain's CDR3 is CASSSWGAGGNGYTFGS.

V usage is TRBV12-3 or TRBV12-4 and J usage is TRBJ2-1, with unresolved D. The CDR3 is 14 amino acids. The V end was cut by 7 bases, the J end by 10 bases, with 20 bases between. The CDR3 sequence: CASTPHPLVGEQFF. Here the CDR3 DNA reads TGTGCCAGCACCCCCCACCCCCTCGTCGGGGAGCAGTTCTTC.

This chain's CDR3 is CASSPRGRGRDTQYF. The CDR3 DNA is TGTGCCAGCAGCCCCCGAGGCAGGGGGAGAGATACGCAGTATTTT. This chain uses TRBV7-6 with TRBJ2-3, with 7 bases fitting TRBD1. The germline V gene encodes CDR1 SGHVS and CDR2 FNYEAQ. The CDR3 is 15 amino acids. With 5 bases clipped from V and 5 bases from J, the junction kept 10 bases outside the gene matches.

The chain recombines TRBV27 with TRBJ2-2; TRBD2 aligns across 7 bases. The junction had 15 bases not matched to a gene; V was cut back by 7 bases and J by 7 bases. Per the germline V gene, CDR1 is MNHEY and CDR2 is SMNVEV (reference sequence). The length of the CDR3 is 16 residues. CDR3 sequence reads: CASMVATSHLDGELFF. The CDR3 DNA reads as TGTGCCAGCATGGTAGCGACTAGCCATTTGGACGGGGAGCTGTTTTTT.

The rearrangement joins TRBV12-3 or TRBV12-4 to TRBJ2-5; 9 nucleotides align to TRBD2. Gene TRBJ2-1 matches the end of the DNA better, so the J call may be wrong. CDR3 length: 14 residues. The CDR3 nucleotides are TGTGCCAGCAGTTTATATGCGGGGGGGAGTGAGCAGTTCTTC. This sequence encodes CASSLYAGGSEQFF.

The genes are TRBV5-1 and TRBJ2-7; TRBD1 matches 9 bases. This CDR3 contains 15 residues. Germline-derived CDR1 and CDR2 are SGHRS and YFSETQ. J gave up 2 bases and V 4 bases, and 7 bases lay outside the gene matches. The chain's CDR3 is CASSASGTGPYEQYF. CDR3 bases: TGCGCCAGCAGCGCCTCCGGGACAGGGCCCTACGAGCAGTACTTC.

This clonotype was detected once. V and J are TRBV7-3 and TRBJ1-6; tentatively, D is TRBD1 (6 bases). Germline V gene data show CDR1 as SGHTA and CDR2 as FQGTGA. The CDR3 sequence is 15 residues long. The V end lost 2 bases, the J end lost 8 bases, and 13 bases lay between the germline ends. This CDR3 is CASSLAGVGHSPLHF. The CDR3 DNA is TGTGCCAGCAGCTTAGCAGGGGTGGGGCATTCACCCCTCCACTTT.

This clonotype was picked up a small number of times. V and J are TRBV4-2 and TRBJ2-7; no clear D gene. The V and J ends lost 1 base and 11 bases respectively, with 15 bases between them. CDR1 and CDR2 (germline): LGHNA, YNFKEQ. The length of the CDR3 is 13 residues. In DNA, the CDR3 is TGTGCCAGCAGCCAAGGCCTAAAGGAACAAGAGTACTTC. It specifies CASSQGLKEQEYF.

This clonotype was recorded once. The chain combines TRBV24-1 with TRBJ1-1; D is unresolved. Germline V lookup: CDR1 KGHDR, CDR2 SFDVKD. This CDR3 has 15 amino acids. Trimming took off 9 bases at V and 1 base at J, with 17 bases between the two ends. The DNA for the CDR3 is TGTGCCACCGTGGCCGAGCCACCTACGAACACTGAAGCTTTCTTT. Protein: CATVAEPPTNTEAFF.

The V call is TRBV7-2, the J call TRBJ1-2, with a tentative D call TRBD1 (5 bases). Between the trimmed V and J ends, which lost 5 bases and 5 bases, there was a span of 18 bases. This CDR3 comprises 15 residues. Looked up from germline, CDR1 is SGHTA and CDR2 is FQGNSA. The CDR3: CASSPKGVKEYGYTF. The CDR3 nucleotides are TGTGCCAGCAGCCCCAAAGGGGTGAAGGAATATGGCTACACCTTC.

The chain employs TRBV15 and TRBJ2-7; a weak D match, TRBD2 (5 bases). The CDR3 has 14 amino acids. V was clipped by 3 bases and J by 2 bases, with 11 bases between them. Germline V gene data show CDR1 as LNHNV and CDR2 as YYDKDF (reference sequence). The CDR3 region is CATSSLGLAYEQYF. As DNA, the CDR3 is TGTGCCACCAGCAGTCTCGGACTGGCCTACGAGCAGTACTTC.

V gene TRBV7-8 combines with J gene TRBJ1-1; weak D call: TRBD1 (6 bases). The V gene lost 2 bases and the J gene lost 4 bases, with 14 bases spanning the gap. The CDR3 extends over 15 amino acids. Germline V gives CDR1 SGHVS, CDR2 FQNEAQ. CDR3 sequence (DNA): TGTGCCAGCAGCTTACGGGAAACAGGGCCCACTGAAGCTTTCTTT. It is translated as CASSLRETGPTEAFF. Variable domain in full (rest from reference TRBV7-8 and TRBJ1-1): GAGVSQSPRYKVAKRGQDVALRCDPISGHVSLFWYQQALGQGPEFLTYFQNEAQLDKSGLPSDRFFAERPEGSVSTLKIQRTQQEDSAVYLCASSLRETGPTEAFFGQGTRLTVV.

The rearrangement uses TRBV20-1 and TRBJ1-1; 7 nucleotides line up with TRBD1. Trimming removed 5 bases from V and 0 bases from J; junction bases left unmatched: 3. CDR3 length equals 13 residues. Germline CDR1 reads DFQATT; CDR2 reads SNEGSKA (reference sequence). The CDR3 spells CSAPGQLNTEAFF. The CDR3 DNA is TGCAGTGCTCCGGGACAGCTGAACACTGAAGCTTTCTTT.

This clonotype was found once. The V gene is TRBV7-2, the J gene TRBJ1-6; TRBD1 is a possible D gene (6 bases). This CDR3 contains 16 residues. The germline V gene encodes CDR1 SGHTA and CDR2 FQGNSA. V lost 2 bases and J lost 8, with 16 bases in between. CDR3 in DNA: TGTGCCAGCAGCTTAAGGGGCGCAGGGGATCATTCACCCCTCCACTTT. Its translation: CASSLRGAGDHSPLHF.

The chain recombines TRBV11-2 with TRBJ2-1; D gene uncertain. The V end lost 7 bases, the J end lost 5 bases, and 6 bases lay between the germline ends. This CDR3 region has 11 residues. Germline CDR1 is SGHAT and CDR2 is FQNNGV. The CDR3 DNA follows: TGTGCCAGCAACCTCAACAATGAGCAGTTCTTC. It encodes CASNLNNEQFF.

As regards this clonotype: It is likely a read error, because the conserved phenylalanine at the end of the CDR3 is missing. J is TRBJ2-3 and V is TRBV6-4, with TRBD2 matching 10 bases. Germline assignment: CDR1 MRHNA and CDR2 SNTAGT. This CDR3 has 15 residues. V was pared by 4 bases and J by 1 base, with 2 bases of the junction left unmatched. CDR3 coding DNA: TGTGCCAGCAGTGGAACTAGCGGGGGCACAGATACGCAGTATTGT. Amino acids: CASSGTSGGTDTQYC.

The chain uses TRBV20-1 and TRBJ1-2; D is undetermined. CDR3 length: 12 amino acids. Looked up from germline, CDR1 is DFQATT and CDR2 is SNEGSKA (reference sequence). V lost 0 bases, J lost 8 bases, and 10 bases lay in between. The CDR3 nucleotides read TGCAGTGCTAGAGAATGGCAGCTCGGCTACACCTTC. It is translated as CSAREWQLGYTF.

On this clonotype itself: The limits of the CDR3 on the DNA are not certain, so only TCRdb's listed CDR3 is given. The chain is built from TRBV7-6 and TRBJ2-5; the table names TRBD1, a call not compared with the DNA. The germline V gene encodes CDR1 SGHVS and CDR2 FNYEAQ. From its first to its last residue, the CDR3 has 13 amino acids. CDR3 in amino acids: CASIRARGETQYF.